The clone carrying this TCR beta chain has ten or more counts. The antigen is unknown. The source of the sample is a study of breast tumors, draining lymph nodes, adjacent tissues. Findings and caveats of the study: Compared with lymph nodes, tumors were less diverse; compared with nontumor tissue, more.

Via MiXCR, TCRdb re-called the multiplex PCR reads, giving one row per CDR3 protein. The repertoire consists of more than 30,000 distinct CDR3 sequences, with over 55% occurring once and the leading ten covering 15% to 20%. With 5 bases removed from V and 5 bases from J, the gap between germline ends came to 17 bases. CDR1 is MNHEY, CDR2 SMNVEV, per germline (reference sequence). CDR3 size: 15 residues. The gene calls are TRBV27 and TRBJ2-3, with D possibly being TRBD1 or TRBD2 (6 bases each). The clonotype originates from a female donor with breast cancer. Some clones in this sample may be carry-over from other donors' samples. Sequenced sample: breast tumor tissue. CDR3 DNA: TGTGCCAGCAGTATCAGAGGGGGGCAGAGAGATACGCAGTATTTT. This gives the protein CASSIRGGQRDTQYF.